This T cell receptor beta chain comes out of a study of OX40 agonist ivuxolimab in advanced cancers. Comments on this clone: The antigen is undetermined.

V was pared by 3 bases and J by 7 bases, with 10 bases of the junction left unmatched. Germline CDR1 and CDR2: MDHEN and SYDVKM. The CDR3 extends over 16 amino acids. General study points: Doses of 0.1 to 3.0 mg/kg were accompanied by clonal expansion of CD4+ and CD8+ blood T cells by week 6.

Some clones are missing from TCRdb's copy, which holds only in-frame ones; the method was immunoSEQ multiplex PCR. The table lists roughly 83,000 clones, roughly nine tenths of them singletons. The TCR comes from an adult with an advanced solid tumor such as melanoma, head and neck, liver or kidney cancer. The sample was CD4+ or CD8+ T cells sorted from blood, taken in a trial of the OX40 agonist ivuxolimab. This chain joins TRBV28 and TRBJ2-2; 8 positions match TRBD1. CDR3 nucleotides: TGTGCCAGCAGTTTCCCGGACAGGGTCAGTGTCGGGGAGCTGTTTTTT. Its translation: CASSFPDRVSVGELFF.